Sequencing of this TCR beta chain was carried out in a study of blood T cell repertoires in COVID-19. Clones were read by immunoSEQ multiplex PCR, and TCRdb kept only the in-frame ones, dropping some. The table lists 150,000 or so clones, roughly four fifths of them singletons. CDR1 is SGHNT, CDR2 YENEEA, per germline. The V end was cut by 3 bases, the J end by 5 bases, with 7 bases between. The CDR3 loop spans 12 amino acids. The sequenced sample was peripheral blood. This TCR came from a man older than 75 with acute or convalescent COVID-19. The gene calls are TRBV11-3 and TRBJ2-5; tentative D call: TRBD2 (6 bases). The CDR3 region has the DNA TGTGCCAGCAGCTTCCGGGGGGAGACCCAGTACTTC. Translation gives CASSFRGETQYF.